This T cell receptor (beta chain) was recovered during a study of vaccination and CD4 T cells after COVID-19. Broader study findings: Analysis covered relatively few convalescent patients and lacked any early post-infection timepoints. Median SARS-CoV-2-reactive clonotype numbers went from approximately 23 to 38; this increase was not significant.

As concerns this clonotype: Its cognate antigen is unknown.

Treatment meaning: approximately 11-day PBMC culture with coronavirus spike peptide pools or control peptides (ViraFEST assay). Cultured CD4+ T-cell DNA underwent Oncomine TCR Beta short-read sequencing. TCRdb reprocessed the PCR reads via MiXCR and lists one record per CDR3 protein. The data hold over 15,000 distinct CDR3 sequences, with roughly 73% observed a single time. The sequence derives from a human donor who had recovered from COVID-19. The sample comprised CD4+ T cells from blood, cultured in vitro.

CDR3 nucleotide sequence: TGTGCCAGCAGTGGGGGGACTACGCAGCCCCAGCATTTT. It translates to CASSGGTTQPQHF. The V gene is TRBV2, the J gene TRBJ1-5, with a weak D call TRBD1 (5 bases). Trimming cost V 4 bases and J 7 bases, with 11 bases left between them. This CDR3 comprises 13 residues. Germline loops: CDR1 SNHLY, CDR2 FYNNEI.